The 3 T cell receptor beta chains below come from one sample, sequenced in a study of CD8 T cells in ankylosing spondylitis (dated by TCRdb to 2016 to 2017). The method behind the library was 5' RACE. Sequencer: Illumina HiSeq 2500. TCRdb applied fastp at Q25 and MiXCR to the public reads, then kept only in-frame beta chains. Identical CDR3 protein sequences are pooled into one entry, listed with their most common genes and DNA. The sample contains a few hundred thousand distinct CDR3 sequences, about 10% of them found a single time. The ten largest make up approximately 20% of the sample. The sequencing sample was made of blood, either unsorted or a sorted T cell fraction (not recorded which). The receptors stem from a male donor with ankylosing spondylitis or in good health (not recorded which).

Only a few counts were recorded for this clonotype. CDR3 coding DNA: TGTGCCAGCAGCCAAGGCCGGGACAGGGGGCTTGCTTTCTTT. The encoded protein is CASSQGRDRGLAFF. V usage is TRBV3-1 and J usage is TRBJ1-1; TRBD1 aligns across 12 bases. The CDR3 totals 14 residues. Germline CDR1 reads LGHDT; CDR2 reads YNNKEL (reference sequence). Unmatched junction bases numbered 5, after V lost 1 base and J lost 11 bases.

Many counts were recorded for this clonotype. The chain couples TRBV5-1 to TRBJ2-1, with TRBD2 matching 8 bases. CDR3 size: 16 residues. Germline CDR1 and CDR2: SGHRS and YFSETQ. V shed 4 bases, J shed 1 base, and the junction held 7 bases outside the gene matches. CDR3 in amino acids: CASSASGGQSYNEQFF. The CDR3 nucleotides are TGCGCCAGCAGCGCCAGCGGGGGTCAATCCTACAATGAGCAGTTCTTC.

The chain has TRBV20-1 and TRBJ2-7; TRBD2 might be the D (5 bases). The CDR3 totals 15 residues. Germline V gene sequence: CDR1 DFQATT, CDR2 SNEGSKA (reference sequence). V lost 2 bases and J lost 0, with 14 bases in between. The CDR3 spells CSARPTWTDSYEQYF. CDR3 in DNA: TGCAGTGCTAGACCAACTTGGACTGACTCCTACGAGCAGTACTTC.